This section outlines one T cell receptor (beta chain) sequence together with its context. The data were produced by immunoSEQ multiplex PCR, yet TCRdb's version contains in-frame clones alone and is incomplete. This table holds approximately 130,000 clones, 86% found once. With 7 bases removed from V and 0 bases from J, the gap between germline ends came to 4 bases. CDR1 is SNHLY and CDR2 is FYNNEI in the germline V gene. The CDR3 consists of 12 residues. These data belong to a study of identifying expanded T cells in peripheral blood. The material sequenced was blood. This receptor was obtained from a person aged 18 to 70 in good health. The chain joins TRBV2 to TRBJ1-3; D is uncertain. The CDR3 region has the DNA TGTGCCAGCACAAGCTCTGGAAACACCATATATTTT. Its translation is CASTSSGNTIYF. The variable domain in full, completed from reference TRBV2 and TRBJ1-3, reads EPEVTQTPSHQVTQMGQEVILRCVPISNHLYFYWYRQILGQKVEFLVSFYNNEISEKSEIFDDQFSVERPDGSNFTLKIRSTKLEDSAMYFCASTSSGNTIYFGEGSWLTVV.